This TCR beta chain was profiled in a study of cytomegalovirus exposure and HLA in healthy donors. The wider study: Unique TCR beta sequences numbering some 110 million came from 150 million to 200 million T cells in an earlier analysis. Of a few hundred genotyped donors, 65% to 85% clustered with self-reported Caucasian donors.

The study, taken as a whole, reports: Altogether, 150 to 200 TCR beta chains were recorded as cytomegalovirus-associated. Among CMV-associated TCR beta chains, most appeared HLA-restricted in a later analysis.

PCR primers comprised 60 Vbeta and 13 Jbeta primers. Assay: immunoSEQ multiplex PCR; the TCRdb copy retains only in-frame clones and omits some. This sample yields fewer than 200,000 clones, of which about 80% are seen a single time; 0.65% belongs to the top ten. Comment on this clone: The antigen remains unidentified.

Germline loops: CDR1 MNHEY, CDR2 SVGAGI. This CDR3 has 14 residues. V trimming: 6 bases; J trimming: 1 base; junction bases outside the gene matches: 4. The clonotype originates from a boy younger than 18 in good health and CMV-seronegative. Sequenced sample: PBMCs. The chain has TRBV6-5 and TRBJ1-1; 8 bases agree with TRBD1. This CDR3 reads CASRTDRENTEAFF. The CDR3 DNA reads TGTGCCAGCAGGACGGACAGGGAGAACACTGAAGCTTTCTTT.